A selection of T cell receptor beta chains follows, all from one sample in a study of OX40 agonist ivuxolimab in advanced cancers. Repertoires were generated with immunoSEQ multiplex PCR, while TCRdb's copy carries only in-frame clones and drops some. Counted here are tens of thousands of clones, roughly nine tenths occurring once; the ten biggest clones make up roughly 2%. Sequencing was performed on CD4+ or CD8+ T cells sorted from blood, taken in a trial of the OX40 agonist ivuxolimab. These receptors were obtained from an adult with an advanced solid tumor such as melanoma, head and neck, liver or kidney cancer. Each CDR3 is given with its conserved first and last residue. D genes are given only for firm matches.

CDR3: CASSSSGLAEGEQYF; D: TRBD2; V: TRBV7-8; length: 15; J: TRBJ2-7
CDR3: CASSFPTVPYEQYF; D: .; V: TRBV7-8; length: 14; J: TRBJ2-7
CDR3: CASSVQRNTEAFF; D: .; V: TRBV6-1; length: 13; J: TRBJ1-1
CDR3: CSVGTPTNTGELFF; D: .; V: TRBV29-1; length: 14; J: TRBJ2-2
CDR3: CASSPPGGGLRYTF; D: TRBD1; V: TRBV28; length: 14; J: TRBJ1-2
CDR3: CASSQDSRGRPSSYEQYF; D: .; V: TRBV4-1; length: 18; J: TRBJ2-7
CDR3: CASGFAGGNTGELFF; D: TRBD2; V: TRBV6-6; length: 15; J: TRBJ2-2
CDR3: CASSQEGLGELFF; D: .; V: TRBV14; length: 13; J: TRBJ2-2
CDR3: CASSRAGTTRQETQYF; D: TRBD2; V: TRBV5-1; length: 16; J: TRBJ2-5
CDR3: CASSPLGTDTQYF; D: .; V: TRBV18; length: 13; J: TRBJ2-3
CDR3: CASSAGGANEKLFF; D: .; V: TRBV5-1; length: 14; J: TRBJ1-4
CDR3: CASRPTGDTDTQYF; D: TRBD1; V: TRBV6-1; length: 14; J: TRBJ2-3